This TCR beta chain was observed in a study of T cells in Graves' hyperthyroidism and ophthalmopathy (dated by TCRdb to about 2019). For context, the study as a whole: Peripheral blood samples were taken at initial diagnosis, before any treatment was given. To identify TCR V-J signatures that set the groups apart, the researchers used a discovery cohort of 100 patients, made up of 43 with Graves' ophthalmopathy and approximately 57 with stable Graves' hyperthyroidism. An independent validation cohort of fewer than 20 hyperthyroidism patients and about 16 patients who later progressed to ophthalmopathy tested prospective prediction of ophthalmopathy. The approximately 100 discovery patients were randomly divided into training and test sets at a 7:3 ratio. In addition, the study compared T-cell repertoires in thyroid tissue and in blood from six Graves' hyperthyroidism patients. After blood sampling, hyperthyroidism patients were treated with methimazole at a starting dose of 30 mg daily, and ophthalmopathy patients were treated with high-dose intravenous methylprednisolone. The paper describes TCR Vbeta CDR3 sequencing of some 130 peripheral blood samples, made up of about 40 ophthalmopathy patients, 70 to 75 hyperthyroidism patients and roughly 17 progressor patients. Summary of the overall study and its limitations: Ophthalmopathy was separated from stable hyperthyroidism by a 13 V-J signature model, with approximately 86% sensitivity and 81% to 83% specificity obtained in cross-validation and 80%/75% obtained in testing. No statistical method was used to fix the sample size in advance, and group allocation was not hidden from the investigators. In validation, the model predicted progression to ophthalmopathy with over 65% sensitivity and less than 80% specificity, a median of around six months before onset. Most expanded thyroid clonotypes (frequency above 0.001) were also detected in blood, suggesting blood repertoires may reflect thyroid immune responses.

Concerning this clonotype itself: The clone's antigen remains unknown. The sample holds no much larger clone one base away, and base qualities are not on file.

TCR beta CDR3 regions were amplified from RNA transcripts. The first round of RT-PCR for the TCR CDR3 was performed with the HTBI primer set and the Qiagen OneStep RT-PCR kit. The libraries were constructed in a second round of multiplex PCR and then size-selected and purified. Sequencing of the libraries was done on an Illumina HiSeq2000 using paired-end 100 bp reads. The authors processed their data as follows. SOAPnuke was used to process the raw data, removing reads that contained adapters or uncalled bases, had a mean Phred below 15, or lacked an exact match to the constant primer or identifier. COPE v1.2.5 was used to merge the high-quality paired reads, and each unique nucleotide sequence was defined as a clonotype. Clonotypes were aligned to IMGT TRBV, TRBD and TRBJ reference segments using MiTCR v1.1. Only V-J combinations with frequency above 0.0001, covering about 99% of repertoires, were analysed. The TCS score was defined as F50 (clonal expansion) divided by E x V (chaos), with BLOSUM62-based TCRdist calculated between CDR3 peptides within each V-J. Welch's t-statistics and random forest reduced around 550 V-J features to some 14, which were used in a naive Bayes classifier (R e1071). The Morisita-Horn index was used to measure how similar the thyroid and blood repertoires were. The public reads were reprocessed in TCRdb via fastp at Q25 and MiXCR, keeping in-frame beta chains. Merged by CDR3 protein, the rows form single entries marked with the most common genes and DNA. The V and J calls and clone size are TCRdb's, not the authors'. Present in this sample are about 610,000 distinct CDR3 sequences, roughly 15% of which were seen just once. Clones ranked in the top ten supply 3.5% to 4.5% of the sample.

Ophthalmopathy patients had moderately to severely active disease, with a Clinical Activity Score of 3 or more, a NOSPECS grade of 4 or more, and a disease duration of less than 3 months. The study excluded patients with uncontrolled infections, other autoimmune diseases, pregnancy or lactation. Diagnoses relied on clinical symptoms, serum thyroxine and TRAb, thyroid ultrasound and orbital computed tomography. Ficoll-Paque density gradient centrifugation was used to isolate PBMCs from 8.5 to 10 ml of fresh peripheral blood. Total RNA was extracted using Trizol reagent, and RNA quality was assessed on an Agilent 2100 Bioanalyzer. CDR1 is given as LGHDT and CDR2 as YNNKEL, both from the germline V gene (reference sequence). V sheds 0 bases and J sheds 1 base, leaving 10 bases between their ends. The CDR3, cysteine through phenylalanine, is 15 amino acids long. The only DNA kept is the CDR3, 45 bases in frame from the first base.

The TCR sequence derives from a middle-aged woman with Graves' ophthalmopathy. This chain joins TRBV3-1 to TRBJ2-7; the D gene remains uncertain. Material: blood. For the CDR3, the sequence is CASSQDLERSYEQYF. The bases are TGTGCCAGCAGCCAAGATCTAGAAAGGTCCTACGAGCAGTACTTC.